The next 18 T cell receptor beta chains were all read from a single sample in a study of blood T cell repertoires in COVID-19. Some clones are missing from TCRdb's copy, which holds only in-frame ones; the method was immunoSEQ multiplex PCR. The sample consists of some 240,000 clones, 90% of them appearing once. Sequenced: peripheral blood. The receptors come from a woman aged 55-70 years with COVID-19, enrolled during active disease.

As DNA, the CDR3 is TGCGCCAGCAGCTTGGATTATGGGACAGTTAGCACAGATACGCAGTATTTT. Translation: CASSLDYGTVSTDTQYF. The J gene is TRBJ2-3, the V gene TRBV5-1; 7 bases line up with TRBD1. Losses at the gene ends were 0 bases for V and 0 bases for J; bases not matched to a gene: 7. CDR3 length: 17 residues. Germline lookup yields CDR1 SGHRS and CDR2 YFSETQ.

The chain carries TRBV3-1 (or the pseudogene TRBV3-2) and TRBJ2-5; the match to TRBD2 covers 10 bases. Germline V gene sequence: CDR1 LGHDT, CDR2 YNNKEL (reference sequence). The CDR3 runs 17 residues. V was pared by 0 bases and J by 4 bases, with 8 bases of the junction left unmatched. The CDR3 region is CASSQDPPSGGVETQYF. The CDR3 nucleotides are TGTGCCAGCAGCCAAGATCCCCCTAGCGGGGGAGTAGAGACCCAGTACTTC.

The rearrangement joins TRBV18 to TRBJ2-5, with D uncertain. V shed 6 bases and J shed 4 bases, with 6 bases lying between them. This CDR3 comprises 11 residues. CDR1 KGHSH and CDR2 LQKENI come from the germline V gene. In DNA, the CDR3 is TGTGCCAGCTCCACGGGAGAGACCCAGTACTTC. Its protein product is CASSTGETQYF.

The V gene is TRBV7-9, the J gene TRBJ2-2, with 12 bases aligning to TRBD2. There are 17 residues in the CDR3. Trimming at V came to 1 base and at J to 7 bases, leaving 7 bases not matched to a gene. CDR1 and CDR2 (germline): SEHNR, FQNEAQ (reference sequence). CDR3 DNA sequence: TGTGCCAGCAGCTTAGACACTAGCGGGGGGCCCAGCGGGGAGCTGTTTTTT. This gives the protein CASSLDTSGGPSGELFF.

The genes are TRBV15 and TRBJ1-1; D may be TRBD1 (6 bases). Trimming stripped 1 base from V and 3 bases from J, with 12 bases between. In germline, CDR1 is LNHNV, CDR2 YYDKDF (reference sequence). The CDR3 covers 15 residues. The CDR3 loop is CATSRVVQGDTEAFF. For the CDR3, the DNA is TGTGCCACCAGCAGAGTTGTACAGGGCGACACTGAAGCTTTCTTT.

The V and J genes are TRBV9 and TRBJ1-2; 7 bases agree with TRBD1. Germline-derived CDR1 and CDR2 are SGDLS and YYNGEE. The CDR3 runs 14 residues. After removal of 6 bases from V and 5 bases from J, the junction contained 10 bases not matched to a gene. The CDR3 protein is CASTVTGLGYGYTF. CDR3 bases: TGTGCCAGCACAGTGACAGGGTTAGGGTATGGCTACACCTTC.

The rearrangement uses TRBV29-1 and TRBJ1-2, with 9 bases identical to TRBD1. CDR1 is SQVTM, CDR2 ANQGSEA, per germline. CDR3 length equals 13 residues. The junction had 3 bases not matched to a gene; V was cut back by 0 bases and J by 7 bases. As DNA, the CDR3 is TGCAGCGTTGAAGAGGGACAGGGAGCTGGCTACACCTTC. The encoded protein is CSVEEGQGAGYTF.

The chain joins TRBV18 to TRBJ1-4, with D possibly matching TRBD1 (5 bases). This CDR3 spans 14 amino acids. V was clipped by 3 bases and J by 4 bases, with 9 bases between them. From germline, CDR1 is KGHSH and CDR2 LQKENI. CDR3: CASSPTVHNEKLFF. The CDR3 nucleotides are TGTGCCAGCTCACCGACAGTCCATAATGAAAAACTGTTTTTT.

The chain joins TRBV7-2 to TRBJ1-2; maybe TRBD1 (5 bases). CDR1 is SGHTA and CDR2 is FQGNSA in the germline V gene. CDR3 length: 13 amino acids. V dropped 2 bases and J dropped 6 bases, with 10 bases sitting between them. The chain's CDR3 is CASSLKQVDGYTF. CDR3 DNA: TGTGCCAGCAGCTTAAAACAGGTGGATGGCTACACCTTC.

This clone was counted a single time. The chain has TRBV30 and TRBJ1-1; perhaps TRBD1 as D (5 bases). The CDR3 is made up of 12 amino acids. V was pared by 3 bases and J by 5 bases, with 10 bases between. Germline-derived CDR1 and CDR2 are GTSNPN and SVGIG (reference sequence). CDR3 protein: CAWSQGLTEAFF. CDR3 sequence (DNA): TGTGCCTGGAGCCAGGGTCTAACTGAAGCTTTCTTT.

This chain uses TRBV19 with TRBJ1-5, with TRBD1 identical over 7 bases. The CDR3 totals 14 residues. Germline CDR1 reads LNHDA; CDR2 reads SQIVND (reference sequence). J lost 2 bases, V lost 7 bases, and 5 bases had no gene match. CDR3 coding DNA: TGTGCCAGTAATCGACAGGGCGGCAATCAGCCCCAGCATTTT. Protein product: CASNRQGGNQPQHF.

This clone came up once. V usage is TRBV4-1 and J usage is TRBJ2-5; tentative D call: TRBD1 (8 bases). V lost 1 base and J lost 4, with 19 bases in between. Germline assignment: CDR1 MGHRA and CDR2 YSYEKL. The CDR3 runs 17 residues. The CDR3 DNA reads TGCGCCAGCAGCCAAGGGCTAGGACAGGGAGGGCGAGAGACCCAGTACTTC. Amino acids: CASSQGLGQGGRETQYF.

This clone was seen a few times. The chain has TRBV27 and TRBJ1-6; 7 nucleotides match TRBD1. Germline V gene sequence: CDR1 MNHEY, CDR2 SMNVEV (reference sequence). Trimming removed 6 bases from V and 8 bases from J; junction bases left unmatched: 1. The CDR3 has 12 residues. CDR3 protein: CASRQGYSPLHF. CDR3 DNA sequence: TGTGCCAGCAGACAGGGGTATTCACCCCTCCACTTT.

J is TRBJ2-1 and V is TRBV30, with D hard to call. The CDR3 has 13 amino acids. Germline-derived CDR1 and CDR2 are GTSNPN and SVGIG (reference sequence). V was clipped by 4 bases and J by 3 bases, with 10 bases between them. The CDR3 region is CAWTLPGYNEQFF. CDR3 in DNA: TGTGCCTGGACCTTGCCAGGCTACAATGAGCAGTTCTTC.

This chain connects TRBV6-6 to TRBJ1-4; D possibly corresponds to TRBD1 (6 bases). V lost 2 bases to trimming and J lost 8 bases, with 6 bases between them. Germline lookup yields CDR1 MNHNY and CDR2 SVGAGI (reference sequence). This CDR3 has 12 amino acids. Here the CDR3 reads CASSYDREKLFF. Written as DNA, the CDR3 is TGTGCCAGCAGTTACGACAGGGAAAAACTGTTTTTT.

This chain connects TRBV7-9 to TRBJ1-5, with D uncertain. Germline assignment: CDR1 SEHNR and CDR2 FQNEAQ (reference sequence). This CDR3 contains 14 residues. The ends were cut back, 4 bases at V and 5 bases at J, with 12 bases in the middle. This CDR3 reads CASSSVSSDQPQHF. CDR3 sequence (DNA): TGTGCCAGCAGCTCCGTGAGTTCGGATCAGCCCCAGCATTTT. Based on the CDR3 plus reference TRBV7-9 and TRBJ1-5, the full variable domain is DTGVSQNPRHKITKRGQNVTFRCDPISEHNRLYWYRQTLGQGPEFLTYFQNEAQLEKSRLLSDRFSAERPKGSFSTLEIQRTEQGDSAMYLCASSSVSSDQPQHFGDGTRLSIL.

The chain joins TRBV5-1 to TRBJ2-3, with 9 nucleotides matching TRBD2. CDR1 and CDR2 from the germline V gene are SGHRS and YFSETQ. V shed 5 bases and J 1 base; nucleotides not matched to a gene: 5. The CDR3 has 15 amino acids. The DNA of the CDR3 is TGCGCCAGCAGGGCCCAGCGGGGGGGCACAGATACGCAGTATTTT. It yields the protein CASRAQRGGTDTQYF.

The J gene is TRBJ2-7, the V gene TRBV5-6; 7 bases agree with TRBD1. The CDR3 sequence is 16 residues long. Germline CDR1 is SGHDT and CDR2 is YYEEEE. V trimming: 2 bases; J trimming: 3 bases; junction bases outside the gene matches: 11. The CDR3 DNA reads as TGTGCCAGCAGCTTCCTTAGTGACAGGGTTAACTACGAGCAGTACTTC. Residues: CASSFLSDRVNYEQYF.